The clone carrying this T cell receptor beta chain was detected a few times. Its specificity is unknown. This sample was taken from a study of beta chain features in type 1 diabetes. Study results and limitations: cDNA sequencing could over-represent cells with high TCR expression. The influence of HLA type on TCRB rearrangement stayed undetermined.

CDR3 size: 16 residues. Germline loops: CDR1 LGHNA, CDR2 YNFKEQ. Trimming removed 4 bases from V and 3 bases from J; junction bases left unmatched: 6. Sequenced material consisted of expressed TCRB transcripts (all of the isolated RNA was reverse transcribed). The average read count of naive, central memory and regulatory T cell samples was approximately 3.5 million. Assay used: immunoSEQ multiplex PCR; TCRdb lists only in-frame clones, some missing. The table has about 900,000 clones, roughly a sixth seen once; the top ten hold 0.023%. Specimen: naive CD4+ T cells from blood. V and J are TRBV4-2 and TRBJ2-1; 10 positions match TRBD2. The TCR originated in a woman aged 18-30 years in good health. CDR3 nucleotide sequence: TGTGCCAGCAGCCGTCTAGCGGGAGACCTCTACAATGAGCAGTTCTTC. This codes for CASSRLAGDLYNEQFF.